Sequencing of this T cell receptor (beta chain) was carried out in a study of OX40 agonist ivuxolimab in advanced cancers. Study-wide background: Cancers in dose escalation were hepatocellular, melanoma, renal cell and head and neck. General study results and limits: Expanded peripheral T cell antigen specificity was not determined. On average, a greater number of expanded clones characterised CD8+ T cells relative to CD4+.

As for this clone: Its target is not known.

Assay: immunoSEQ multiplex PCR; the TCRdb copy retains only in-frame clones and omits some. The sample records under 85,000 clones, over 85% being singletons. J gave up 6 bases and V 1 base, and 3 bases lay outside the gene matches. CDR3 length equals 14 residues. Germline CDR1 reads SGHVS; CDR2 reads FQNEAQ. The sequencing here drew on CD4+ or CD8+ T cells sorted from blood, taken in a trial of the OX40 agonist ivuxolimab. The rearrangement links TRBV7-8 to TRBJ2-1; 7 nucleotides line up with TRBD1. This sequence originates from an adult with an advanced solid tumor such as melanoma, head and neck, liver or kidney cancer. The CDR3: CASSLDSGGNEQFF. Here the CDR3 DNA reads TGTGCCAGCAGCTTAGATTCAGGGGGCAATGAGCAGTTCTTC.